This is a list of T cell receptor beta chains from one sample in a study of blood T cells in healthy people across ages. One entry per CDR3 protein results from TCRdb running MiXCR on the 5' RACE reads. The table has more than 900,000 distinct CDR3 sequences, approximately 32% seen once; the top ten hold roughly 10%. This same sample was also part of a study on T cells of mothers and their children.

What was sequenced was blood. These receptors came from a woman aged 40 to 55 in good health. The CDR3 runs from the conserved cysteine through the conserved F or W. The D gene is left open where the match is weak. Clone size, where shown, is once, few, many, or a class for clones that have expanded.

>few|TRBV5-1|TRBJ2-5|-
CASSTTGDKETQYF
TGCGCCAGCAGCACGACCGGGGATAAAGAGACCCAGTACTTC
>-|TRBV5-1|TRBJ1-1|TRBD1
CASGLRQGADTEAFF
TGCGCCAGCGGCTTGAGGCAGGGGGCCGACACTGAAGCTTTCTTT
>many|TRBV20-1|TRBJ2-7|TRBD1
CSARHPGQTYEQYF
TGCAGTGCTAGACATCCGGGACAGACCTACGAGCAGTACTTC
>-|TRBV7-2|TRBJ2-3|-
CASSLGLRGTQYF
TGTGCCAGCAGCTTAGGACTCCGGGGTACGCAGTATTTT
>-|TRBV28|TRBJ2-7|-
CASSRSEQYF
TGTGCCAGCAGCAGGAGCGAGCAGTACTTC
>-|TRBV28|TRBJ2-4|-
CASSSTDQYQGGAKNIQYF
TGTGCCAGCAGTTCTACAGACCAATACCAAGGGGGGGCCAAAAACATTCAGTACTTC
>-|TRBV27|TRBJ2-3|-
CASREGITDTQYF
TGTGCCAGCAGGGAGGGGATCACAGATACGCAGTATTTT
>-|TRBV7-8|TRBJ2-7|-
CASITHEGNTYEQYF
TGTGCCAGCATCACCCACGAGGGTAATACCTACGAGCAGTACTTC
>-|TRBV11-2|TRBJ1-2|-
CASTLGATANYGYTF
TGTGCCAGCACCTTAGGAGCGACAGCTAACTATGGCTACACCTTC
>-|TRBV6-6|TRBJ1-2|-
CASSYADLGYTF
TGTGCCAGCAGTTACGCGGACCTTGGCTACACCTTC
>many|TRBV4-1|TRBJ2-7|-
CASSQVRGYEQYF
TGCGCCAGCAGCCAAGTCAGGGGTTACGAGCAGTACTTC
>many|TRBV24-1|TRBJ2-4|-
CATLYGVAKNIQYF
TGTGCCACCCTCTATGGGGTAGCCAAAAACATTCAGTACTTC
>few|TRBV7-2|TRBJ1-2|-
CASSLVAGDQNYGYTF
TGTGCCAGCAGCTTAGTTGCAGGGGACCAGAACTATGGCTACACCTTC
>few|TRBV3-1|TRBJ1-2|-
CASSQEKVGGYTF
TGTGCCAGCAGCCAAGAGAAGGTTGGTGGCTACACCTTC
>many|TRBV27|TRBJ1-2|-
CASSARANYGYTF
TGTGCCAGCAGCGCAAGGGCTAACTATGGCTACACCTTC
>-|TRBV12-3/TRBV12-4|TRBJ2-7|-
CASSFFDTYEQYF
TGTGCCAGCAGTTTCTTCGACACCTACGAGCAGTACTTC
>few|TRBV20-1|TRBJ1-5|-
CSARGGLGSNQPQHF
TGCAGTGCTAGAGGGGGGTTGGGGAGCAATCAGCCCCAGCATTTT
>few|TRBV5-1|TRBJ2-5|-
CASSLTSGGSRRDPVLRAKTQYF
-
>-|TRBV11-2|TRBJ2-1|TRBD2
CASSRTGTRDNEQFF
TGTGCCAGCAGCAGAACCGGGACTAGGGACAATGAGCAGTTCTTC
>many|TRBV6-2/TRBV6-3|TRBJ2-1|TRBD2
CASRPAGGPNEQFF
TGTGCCAGCAGACCAGCGGGGGGGCCTAATGAGCAGTTCTTC
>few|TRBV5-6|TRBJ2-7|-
CASSSGAQDEQYF
TGTGCCAGCAGCTCGGGGGCGCAAGACGAGCAGTACTTC
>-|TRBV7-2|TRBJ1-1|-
CASSLRPGNTEAFF
TGTGCCAGCAGCTTAAGGCCCGGTAACACTGAAGCTTTCTTT
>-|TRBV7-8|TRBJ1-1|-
CASSYRDNQLNTEAFF
TGTGCCAGCAGCTATCGGGACAACCAGTTAAACACTGAAGCTTTCTTT
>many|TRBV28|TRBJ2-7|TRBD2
CASSRGGAGYEQYF
TGTGCCAGCAGTCGGGGGGGGGCTGGCTACGAGCAGTACTTC
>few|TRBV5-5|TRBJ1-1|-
CASSWAVNTEAFF
TGTGCCAGCAGCTGGGCAGTCAACACTGAAGCTTTCTTT
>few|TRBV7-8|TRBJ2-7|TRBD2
CTSSLVVSGGSYEQYF
TGTACCAGCAGCTTAGTAGTTAGCGGGGGCTCCTACGAGCAGTACTTC
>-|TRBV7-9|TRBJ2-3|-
CASSLIGVGTDTQYF
TGTGCCAGCAGCTTGATAGGCGTAGGCACAGATACGCAGTATTTT
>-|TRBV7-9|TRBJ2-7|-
CASGSVRGAFDEQYF
TGTGCCAGCGGCTCCGTCAGGGGGGCTTTTGACGAGCAGTACTTC
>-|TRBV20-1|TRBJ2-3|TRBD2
CSARGTSGGLTDTQYF
TGCAGTGCTAGAGGGACTAGCGGGGGGCTTACAGATACGCAGTATTTT
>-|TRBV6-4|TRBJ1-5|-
CASSVAGSLGNQPQHF
TGTGCCAGCAGTGTCGCGGGATCCTTGGGTAATCAGCCCCAGCATTTT
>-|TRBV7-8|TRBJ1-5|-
CASSLAPASRGGYSNQPRHF
TGTGCCAGCAGCTTAGCTCCGGCCTCCCGCGGGGGCTATAGCAATCAGCCCCGGCATTTT
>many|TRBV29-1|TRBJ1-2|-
CSVRTARGYGYTF
TGCAGCGTTCGGACAGCCAGAGGCTATGGCTACACCTTC
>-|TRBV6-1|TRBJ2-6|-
CASRGARGPSGANVLTF
TGTGCCAGCAGGGGGGCTCGGGGCCCCTCTGGGGCCAACGTCCTGACTTTC
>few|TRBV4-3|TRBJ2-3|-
CASSQETTASTDTQYF
TGCGCCAGCAGCCAGGAGACTACCGCTAGCACAGATACGCAGTATTTT
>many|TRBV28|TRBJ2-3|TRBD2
CASSPRGGGTDTQYF
TGTGCCAGCAGTCCCCGGGGGGGGGGCACAGATACGCAGTATTTT
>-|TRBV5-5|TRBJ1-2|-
CASSLLTAYYGYTF
TGTGCCAGCAGCTTACTAACAGCTTACTATGGCTACACCTTC
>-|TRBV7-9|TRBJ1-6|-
CASSLEFASPLHF
TGTGCCAGCAGCTTAGAGTTTGCCTCACCCCTCCACTTT
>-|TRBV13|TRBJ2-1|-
CASSSHGEREFF
TGTGCCAGCAGCTCCCACGGGGAGCGGGAGTTCTTC
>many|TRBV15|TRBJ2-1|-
CATSRRSENEQFF
TGTGCCACCAGCAGAAGGTCCGAAAATGAGCAGTTCTTC
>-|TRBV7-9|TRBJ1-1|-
CASSNLRSNTEAFF
TGTGCCAGCAGTAACCTGAGGTCGAACACTGAAGCTTTCTTT
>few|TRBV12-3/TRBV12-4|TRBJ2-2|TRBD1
CASSLGTGGVGELFF
TGTGCCAGCAGTTTAGGGACAGGGGGCGTCGGGGAGCTGTTTTTT
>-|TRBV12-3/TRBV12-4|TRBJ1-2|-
CASTIRGQGFGYTF
TGTGCCAGCACAATCCGGGGCCAGGGATTCGGCTACACCTTC
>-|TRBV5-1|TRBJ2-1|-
CASSFGNELFF
TGCGCCAGCAGCTTCGGCAATGAGCTGTTCTTC
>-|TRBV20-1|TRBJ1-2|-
CSARRGEVCGYTF
TGCAGTGCTAGAAGGGGGGAGGTCTGTGGCTACACCTTC
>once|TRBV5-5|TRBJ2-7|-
CASGPRRGEQYF
TGTGCCAGCGGCCCTCGAAGGGGCGAGCAGTACTTC
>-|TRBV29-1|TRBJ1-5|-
CSVVSGLGQPQHF
TGCAGCGTTGTATCGGGGTTAGGACAGCCCCAGCATTTT
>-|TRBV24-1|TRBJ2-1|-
CATSDFTGEQFF
TGTGCCACCAGTGATTTCACGGGTGAGCAGTTCTTC
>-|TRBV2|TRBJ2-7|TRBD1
CASIGQVYEQYF
TGTGCCAGCATTGGACAGGTCTACGAGCAGTACTTC
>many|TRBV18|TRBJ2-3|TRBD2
CASSTLAGASTDTQYF
TGTGCCAGCTCAACACTAGCGGGTGCTAGCACAGATACGCAGTATTTT
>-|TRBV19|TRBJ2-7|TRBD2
CASISPIAGFYEQYF
TGTGCCAGTATCTCACCGATAGCGGGATTCTACGAGCAGTACTTC
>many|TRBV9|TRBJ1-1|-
CASSVQGDPKGEAFF
TGTGCCAGCAGCGTGCAAGGGGACCCCAAGGGAGAAGCTTTCTTT
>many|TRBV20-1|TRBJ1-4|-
CSASLVGNRFNEKLFF
TGCAGTGCTAGTTTGGTCGGCAACAGGTTTAATGAAAAACTGTTTTTT
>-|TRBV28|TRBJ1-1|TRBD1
CASSPLEGAGTEAFF
TGTGCCAGCAGTCCGTTGGAGGGGGCCGGCACTGAAGCTTTCTTT
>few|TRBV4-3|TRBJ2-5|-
CASSQYAETQETQYF
TGCGCCAGCAGCCAATACGCAGAGACCCAAGAGACCCAGTACTTC
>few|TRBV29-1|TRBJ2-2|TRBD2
CSVGAGGLNGELFF
TGCAGCGTTGGAGCGGGGGGGCTGAACGGGGAGCTGTTTTTT
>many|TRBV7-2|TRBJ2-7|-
CASSPSFLDIYEQYF
TGTGCCAGCAGCCCTAGCTTTTTAGATATCTACGAGCAGTACTTC
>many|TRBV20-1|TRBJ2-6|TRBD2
CSARGLAGTGANVLTF
TGCAGTGCTAGGGGACTAGCGGGGACTGGGGCCAACGTCCTGACTTTC
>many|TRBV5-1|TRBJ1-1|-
CASSNLASNTEAFF
TGCGCCAGCAGCAACCTGGCGTCGAACACTGAAGCTTTCTTT
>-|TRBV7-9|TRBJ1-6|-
CASSFALDSLNSPLHF
TGTGCCAGCAGCTTCGCGTTAGACAGCCTGAATTCACCCCTCCACTTT